Below are 6 T cell receptor beta chains sequenced from a single sample in a study of blood T cell repertoires in COVID-19. Using immunoSEQ multiplex PCR, the repertoire was profiled, and TCRdb retains in-frame clones only, with some absent. Of approximately 440,000 clones listed, 75% to 90% are singletons. The sequenced sample consisted of PBMCs or T cells enriched from blood (not recorded which). These receptors were obtained from a woman aged 18-35 years who had recovered from COVID-19.

This chain links TRBV4-1 with TRBJ2-7; 8 nucleotides align to TRBD2. Trimming took 3 bases from V and 5 from J; bases not matched to a gene: 6. This CDR3 comprises 14 residues. The germline V gene encodes CDR1 MGHRA and CDR2 YSYEKL. CDR3 residues: CASSQVAGLDEQYF. The CDR3 DNA is TGCGCCAGCAGCCAGGTAGCGGGGTTGGACGAGCAGTACTTC.

As regards this clone: Other DNA variants within this sample encode the same CDR3. The chain joins TRBV5-1 to TRBJ2-3; D unclear. From germline, CDR1 is SGHRS and CDR2 YFSETQ. V was cut by 0 bases and J by 3 bases, with 2 bases left in between. The CDR3 spans 12 residues. CDR3 loop: CASSLATDTQYF. CDR3 bases: TGCGCCAGCAGCTTGGCGACAGATACGCAGTATTTT.

The chain recombines TRBV7-9 with TRBJ1-2; D is perhaps TRBD1 (6 bases). This CDR3 has 12 amino acids. The V and J ends lost 1 base and 10 bases respectively, with 10 bases between them. Germline V gene sequence: CDR1 SEHNR, CDR2 FQNEAQ (reference sequence). CDR3 sequence (DNA): TGTGCCAGCAGCTTAGTACAGGGAATCTACACCTTC. Encoded protein: CASSLVQGIYTF.

This clone was detected once. The chain uses TRBV19 and TRBJ2-5; 7 positions match TRBD1. Germline V gene data show CDR1 as LNHDA and CDR2 as SQIVND (reference sequence). The CDR3 is made up of 16 amino acids. Unmatched junction bases numbered 10, after V lost 5 bases and J lost 1 base. In DNA form, the CDR3 reads TGTGCCAGTAGTTTGCACAGGGGTTTAAGCCAAGAGACCCAGTACTTC. This codes for CASSLHRGLSQETQYF. Based on the CDR3 plus reference TRBV19 and TRBJ2-5, the full variable domain is DGGITQSPKYLFRKEGQNVTLSCEQNLNHDAMYWYRQDPGQGLRLIYYSQIVNDFQKGDIAEGYSVSREKKESFPLTVTSAQKNPTAFYLCASSLHRGLSQETQYFGPGTRLLVL.

The chain employs TRBV6-2 or TRBV6-3 and TRBJ2-3; 7 bases map to TRBD1. CDR1 MNHEY and CDR2 SVGEGT come from the germline V gene. Trimming cost V 5 bases and J 10 bases; bases outside gene matches: 12. CDR3 length: 14 residues. CDR3 in amino acids: CASSRGQTGIPQYF. CDR3 DNA sequence: TGTGCCAGCAGTAGGGGGCAGACGGGGATACCGCAGTATTTT.

As for this clone: Other DNA sequences in the same sample also yield this CDR3. The chain joins TRBV3-1 (or the pseudogene TRBV3-2) to TRBJ1-1; 9 bases line up with TRBD1. The CDR3 has 13 residues. V was pared by 3 bases and J by 6 bases, with 2 bases of the junction left unmatched. Per the germline V gene, CDR1 is LGHDT and CDR2 is YNNKEL (reference sequence). The CDR3 bases are TGTGCCAGCAGCCAGGGACAGGGAGCTGAAGCTTTCTTT. It encodes CASSQGQGAEAFF.